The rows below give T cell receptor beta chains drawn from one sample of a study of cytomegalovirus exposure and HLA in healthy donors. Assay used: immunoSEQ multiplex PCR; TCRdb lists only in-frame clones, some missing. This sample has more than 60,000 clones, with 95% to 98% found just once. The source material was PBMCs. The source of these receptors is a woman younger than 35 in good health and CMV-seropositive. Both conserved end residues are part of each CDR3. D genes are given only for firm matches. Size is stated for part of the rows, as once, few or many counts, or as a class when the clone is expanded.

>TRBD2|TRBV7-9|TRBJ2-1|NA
CASRPGTSGGASYNEQFF
TGTGCCAGCAGACCCGGGACTAGCGGGGGGGCCTCCTACAATGAGCAGTTCTTC
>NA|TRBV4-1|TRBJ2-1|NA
CASSPGLLNEQFF
TGCGCCAGCAGCCCGGGACTGTTAAATGAGCAGTTCTTC
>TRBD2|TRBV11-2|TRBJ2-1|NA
CASSLGGGVYEQFF
TGTGCCAGCAGCTTAGGCGGGGGGGTGTACGAGCAGTTCTTC
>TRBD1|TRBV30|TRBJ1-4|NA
CAFRTGQDEKLFF
TGTGCCTTCCGGACAGGCCAAGATGAAAAACTGTTTTTT
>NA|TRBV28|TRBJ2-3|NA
CASRPSTGFTDTQYF
TGTGCCAGCAGGCCCTCGACAGGATTCACAGATACGCAGTATTTT
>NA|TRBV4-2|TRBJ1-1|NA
CASSQGESGTEAFF
TGTGCCAGCAGCCAAGGAGAGAGTGGCACTGAAGCTTTCTTT
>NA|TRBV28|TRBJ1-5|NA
CASSLLSLGRGQPQHF
TGTGCCAGCAGTTTATTATCTTTGGGGAGAGGACAGCCCCAGCATTTT
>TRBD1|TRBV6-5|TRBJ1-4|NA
CASSYKQGQEEKLFF
TGTGCCAGCAGTTACAAACAGGGACAGGAGGAAAAACTGTTTTTT
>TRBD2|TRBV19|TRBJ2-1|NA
CASTQRDKQFF
TGTGCCAGTACGCAGCGGGATAAGCAGTTCTTC
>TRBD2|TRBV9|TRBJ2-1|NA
CASSMSGGPYNEQFF
TGTGCCAGCAGCATGAGCGGGGGCCCCTACAATGAGCAGTTCTTC
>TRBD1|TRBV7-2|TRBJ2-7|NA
CASSLGGLMTGVEQYF
TGTGCCAGCAGCTTAGGGGGGCTAATGACAGGGGTCGAGCAGTACTTC
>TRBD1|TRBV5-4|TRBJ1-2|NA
CASSWPGQGKAGYTF
TGTGCCAGCAGCTGGCCAGGACAGGGTAAAGCTGGCTACACCTTC
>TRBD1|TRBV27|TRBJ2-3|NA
CASRWDRTDTQYF
TGTGCCAGCAGGTGGGACAGGACAGATACGCAGTATTTT
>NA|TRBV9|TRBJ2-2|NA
CASSVGASTGELFF
TGTGCCAGCAGCGTTGGGGCTAGCACCGGGGAGCTGTTTTTT
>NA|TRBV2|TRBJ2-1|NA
CASRERAASSYNEQFF
TGTGCCAGCAGAGAAAGAGCCGCGAGCTCCTACAATGAGCAGTTCTTC
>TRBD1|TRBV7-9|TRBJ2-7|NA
CASSFRTGADEQYF
TGTGCCAGCAGCTTCCGGACAGGGGCTGACGAGCAGTACTTC
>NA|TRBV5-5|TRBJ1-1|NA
CASSFGVDTEAFF
TGTGCCAGCAGCTTCGGAGTCGACACTGAAGCTTTCTTT
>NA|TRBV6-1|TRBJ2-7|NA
CASSEYYEQYF
TGTGCCAGCAGTGAGTATTACGAGCAGTACTTC
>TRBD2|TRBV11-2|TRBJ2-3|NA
CASSMGLASLYTDTQYF
TGTGCCAGCAGCATGGGACTAGCGAGTCTTTACACAGATACGCAGTATTTT
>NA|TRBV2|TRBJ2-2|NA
CASSEAALLTTGELFF
TGTGCCAGCAGTGAAGCTGCACTTCTTACCACCGGGGAGCTGTTTTTT
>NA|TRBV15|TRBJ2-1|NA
CATSRDQVLGGSYEQFF
TGTGCCACCAGCAGAGATCAAGTGCTAGGGGGAAGTTATGAGCAGTTCTTC
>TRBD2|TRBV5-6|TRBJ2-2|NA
CASSFWASGRWPNTGELFF
TGTGCCAGCAGCTTCTGGGCTAGCGGGAGGTGGCCCAACACCGGGGAGCTGTTTTTT
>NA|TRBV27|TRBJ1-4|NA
CASSLSGQGEKLFF
TGTGCCAGCAGTTTAAGTGGGCAGGGGGAAAAACTGTTTTTT
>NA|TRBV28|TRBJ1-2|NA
CASSREGGYTF
TGTGCCAGCAGTCGCGAGGGCGGCTACACCTTC
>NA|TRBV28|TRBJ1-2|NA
CASSFRGYTF
TGTGCCAGCAGTTTTCGTGGCTACACCTTC
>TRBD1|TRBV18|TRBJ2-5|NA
CASSTSGQGGETQYF
TGTGCCAGCTCAACCTCGGGACAGGGAGGGGAGACCCAGTACTTC
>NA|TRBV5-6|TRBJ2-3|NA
CASSSALQADTQYF
TGTGCCAGCAGCTCCGCTCTCCAGGCGGATACGCAGTATTTT
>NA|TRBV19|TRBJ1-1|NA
CASSWGTRNTEAFF
TGTGCCAGTAGTTGGGGGACAAGGAACACTGAAGCTTTCTTT
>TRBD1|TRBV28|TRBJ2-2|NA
CASSLDRGLTGELFF
TGTGCCAGCAGTCTAGACAGGGGGCTCACCGGGGAGCTGTTTTTT
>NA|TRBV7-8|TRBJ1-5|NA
CASSLGGEQPQHF
TGTGCCAGCAGCTTAGGGGGGGAACAGCCCCAGCATTTT
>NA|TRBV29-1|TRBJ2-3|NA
CSVPGVARGDTQYF
TGCAGCGTTCCGGGGGTAGCCCGAGGAGATACGCAGTATTTT
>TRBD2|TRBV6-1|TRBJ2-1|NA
CASSERGWPGEFF
TGTGCCAGCAGTGAGCGGGGGTGGCCGGGGGAGTTCTTC
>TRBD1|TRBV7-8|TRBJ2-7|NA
CASRPFQGAHEQYF
TGTGCCAGCAGACCTTTTCAGGGGGCCCACGAGCAGTACTTC
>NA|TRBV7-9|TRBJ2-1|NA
CASRHVRLLARGEQFF
TGTGCCAGCAGGCACGTCCGTCTCTTAGCGCGGGGTGAGCAGTTCTTC
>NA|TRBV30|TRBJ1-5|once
CATSTINSNQPQHF
TGTGCCACCTCGACAATAAATAGCAATCAGCCCCAGCATTTT
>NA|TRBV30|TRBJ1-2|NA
CAWSVLRASMRGYTF
TGTGCCTGGAGTGTACTGAGGGCATCTATGAGAGGCTACACCTTC
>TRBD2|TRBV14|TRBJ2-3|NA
CASSQLAGGHNLPDTQYF
TGTGCCAGCAGCCAACTAGCGGGAGGACATAATTTACCAGATACGCAGTATTTT
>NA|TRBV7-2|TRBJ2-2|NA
CASSLVGRRVDTGELFF
TGTGCCAGCAGCTTAGTTGGCCGCAGGGTTGACACCGGGGAGCTGTTTTTT
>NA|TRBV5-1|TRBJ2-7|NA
CASSLAGQEYGYEQYF
TGCGCCAGCAGCTTGGCCGGACAAGAGTATGGCTACGAGCAGTACTTC
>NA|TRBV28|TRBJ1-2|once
CASSLQGPYGYTF
TGTGCCAGCAGTCTACAGGGTCCCTATGGCTACACCTTC
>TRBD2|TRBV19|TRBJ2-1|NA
CASRPPLASGRASSYNEQFF
TGTGCCAGTAGACCCCCCTTGGCTAGCGGGAGGGCCAGCTCCTACAATGAGCAGTTCTTC
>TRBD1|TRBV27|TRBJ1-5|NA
CASSGQGLPNQPQHF
TGTGCCAGCAGCGGACAGGGGCTTCCCAATCAGCCCCAGCATTTT
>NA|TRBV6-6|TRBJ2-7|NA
CASSYVQGGSYEQYF
TGTGCCAGCAGTTACGTCCAGGGTGGCTCCTACGAGCAGTACTTC
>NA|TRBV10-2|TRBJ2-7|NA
CASSPLRLYEQYF
TGCGCCAGCAGCCCGTTGCGATTATACGAGCAGTACTTC